One sample yielded the 15 T cell receptor beta chains listed below, sequenced in a study of blood T cell repertoires in COVID-19. This table comes from immunoSEQ multiplex PCR, and its TCRdb copy is limited to in-frame clones, with some not included. This sample has 200,000 to 300,000 clones; over 70% occur once, and the top ten carry 27%. Input material: peripheral blood. All receptors come from a man aged 40-50 years with acute or convalescent COVID-19.

The chain is built from TRBV7-8 and TRBJ1-2, with no clear D. Trimming shortened V by 2 bases and J by 4 bases, and 5 bases separated the two germline ends. CDR3 length: 12 amino acids. Germline loops: CDR1 SGHVS, CDR2 FQNEAQ. Here the CDR3 DNA reads TGTGCCAGCAGCTTAATTAGCTATGGCTACACCTTC. This gives the protein CASSLISYGYTF.

In its sample, this clone was seen once. The V call is TRBV6-5, the J call TRBJ1-6; weak D call: TRBD1 (6 bases). Deletions cut 0 bases from V and 9 bases from J, with 12 bases between. The CDR3 is 15 residues long. Per the germline V gene, CDR1 is MNHEY and CDR2 is SVGAGI. The CDR3: CASSYSHRESSPLHF. CDR3 nucleotide sequence: TGTGCCAGCAGTTACTCACACAGGGAGTCTTCACCCCTCCACTTT.

The genes are TRBV11-2 and TRBJ2-1, with TRBD1 matching 7 bases. CDR3 length: 16 amino acids. Trimming removed 2 bases from V and 2 bases from J; junction bases left unmatched: 6. The germline V gene has CDR1 SGHAT and CDR2 FQNNGV. CDR3 nucleotide sequence: TGTGCCAGCAGCTTATCCCAGGACAGGACCTACAATGAGCAGTTCTTC. It encodes CASSLSQDRTYNEQFF.

This chain joins TRBV7-9 and TRBJ1-4; no reliable D call. CDR1 is SEHNR, CDR2 FQNEAQ, per germline (reference sequence). Trimming pared 7 bases from V and 13 bases from J, leaving 13 bases between. This CDR3 comprises 11 residues. The CDR3 DNA sequence: TGTGCCAGCACTGGGGAGGGAAGACTGTTTTTT. Amino acid sequence: CASTGEGRLFF.

The chain is built from TRBV30 and TRBJ2-3; 9 bases map to TRBD2. The germline V gene has CDR1 GTSNPN and CDR2 SVGIG (reference sequence). The CDR3 has 14 residues. The V gene end was trimmed by 1 base and the J gene end by 5 bases; junction bases not matched to a gene: 4. DNA for the CDR3: TGTGCCTGGAGTGACGGACTAGCGATAGATACGCAGTATTTT. This gives the protein CAWSDGLAIDTQYF.

The chain links TRBV7-9 to TRBJ1-1, with no clear D. Germline V gene lookup returns CDR1 SEHNR and CDR2 FQNEAQ (reference sequence). V lost 5 bases, J lost 11 bases, and 15 bases lay in between. The CDR3 is made up of 12 amino acids. CDR3 coding DNA: TGTGCCAGCAGCACCTACGGGGAGGTGGCTTTCTTT. This gives the protein CASSTYGEVAFF.

In nucleotides, the CDR3 is TGTGCCAGCAGTTTGAATCAGGTGGCTGAGCAGTTCTTC. Its protein product is CASSLNQVAEQFF. The rearrangement uses TRBV12-3 or TRBV12-4 and TRBJ2-1; D unresolved. This CDR3 contains 13 residues. V shed 3 bases and J shed 9 bases, with 12 bases lying between them.

This chain joins TRBV9 and TRBJ2-7, with unresolved D. CDR3 length equals 14 residues. Germline assignment: CDR1 SGDLS and CDR2 YYNGEE. V lost 0 bases and J lost 2, with 9 bases in between. DNA for the CDR3: TGTGCCAGCAGCGTAGGTCAGGCAGCCTACGAGCAGTACTTC. This sequence encodes CASSVGQAAYEQYF.

J is TRBJ1-2 and V is TRBV4-1; TRBD1 matches at 7 bases. The CDR3 covers 13 residues. V dropped 7 bases and J dropped 3; count of bases not matched to a gene: 5. Germline V gene data show CDR1 as MGHRA and CDR2 as YSYEKL. The DNA of the CDR3 is TGCGCCAGCACCCGACAGGGAGACTATGGCTACACCTTC. Its protein is CASTRQGDYGYTF.

J is TRBJ2-3 and V is TRBV14, with TRBD2 as a possible D gene (6 bases). The length of the CDR3 is 16 residues. Germline values: CDR1 SGHDN, CDR2 FVKESK. Trimming removed 1 base at V and 2 bases at J, with 13 bases between. CDR3 sequence reads: CASSQVGDFFTDTQYF. DNA for the CDR3: TGTGCCAGCAGCCAAGTGGGGGACTTCTTCACAGATACGCAGTATTTT.

CDR3 DNA: TGTGCCAGCAGCCAGGTACCGAGAACCGGGGAGCTGTTTTTT. Translation: CASSQVPRTGELFF. This chain connects TRBV2 to TRBJ2-2; no firm D call. V was cut by 6 bases and J by 5 bases, with 13 bases left in between. There are 14 residues in the CDR3. Germline V gene data show CDR1 as SNHLY and CDR2 as FYNNEI.

This chain uses TRBV12-3 or TRBV12-4 with TRBJ1-4; tentatively, D is TRBD1 (6 bases). CDR3 length: 13 amino acids. Trimming pared 6 bases from V and 3 bases from J, leaving 8 bases between. The CDR3 here is CASRRGSNEKLFF. In DNA, the CDR3 is TGTGCCAGCAGGAGGGGGTCTAATGAAAAACTGTTTTTT.

The chain employs TRBV5-1 and TRBJ1-2; D may be TRBD1 (6 bases). This CDR3 is 16 amino acids long. V was clipped by 3 bases and J by 2 bases, with 17 bases between them. Per the germline V gene, CDR1 is SGHRS and CDR2 is YFSETQ. DNA of the CDR3: TGCGCCAGCAGCTCAGAACCCACAGGGCTCAACTATGGCTACACCTTC. It codes for CASSSEPTGLNYGYTF.

V gene TRBV9 combines with J gene TRBJ2-1; the D gene is possibly TRBD1 (6 bases). Germline CDR1 and CDR2: SGDLS and YYNGEE. V was clipped by 2 bases and J by 4 bases, with 13 bases between them. The CDR3 has 15 residues. The CDR3 sequence is CASSVIEGEYNEQFF. The DNA for the CDR3 is TGTGCCAGCAGCGTCATAGAGGGGGAATACAATGAGCAGTTCTTC.

The chain joins TRBV30 to TRBJ1-2; the D gene is possibly TRBD1 (5 bases). The CDR3 has 17 residues. The germline CDR1 and CDR2 sequences are GTSNPN and SVGIG (reference sequence). Trimming took 4 bases from V and 3 from J, leaving 24 bases between them. CDR3 sequence reads: CAWISQSTDRKYYGYTF. For the CDR3, the DNA is TGTGCCTGGATCTCACAATCTACCGACAGAAAATACTATGGCTACACCTTC.